These T cell receptor beta chains were read from a single sample in a study of monozygotic twins with inflammatory bowel disease. Reanalyzing the 5' RACE reads, TCRdb keeps one entry per CDR3 protein, without DNA. Its table lists some 400,000 distinct CDR3 sequences. Sequenced sample: blood. The receptors originated from a human donor with ulcerative colitis or Crohn's disease, or a healthy co-twin of an affected twin (not recorded which). The CDR3 runs from the conserved cysteine through the conserved F or W.

v_gene	j_gene	CDR3aa
TRBV27	TRBJ2-7	CASSSLAGGPVYEQYF
TRBV5-1	TRBJ1-4	CASSLAIGSQDEKLFF
TRBV6-5	TRBJ2-7	CASSPTGNEQYF
TRBV19	TRBJ2-3	CASSIGSTQYF
TRBV12-3/TRBV12-4	TRBJ2-7	CASRRLAGYEQYF
TRBV20-1	TRBJ1-5	CSAAGGASQPQHF
TRBV7-8	TRBJ2-5	CASEGEETQYF
TRBV6-1	TRBJ1-4	CASSPPTGTGDEKLFF
TRBV24-1	TRBJ1-2	CATSDSDSAYYNGYTF
TRBV20-1	TRBJ2-3	CSAKSSGEGSDTQYF
TRBV19	TRBJ2-5	CASSLPGSQETQYF
TRBV12-3/TRBV12-4	TRBJ1-5	CASSYRVGNQPQHF
TRBV6-5	TRBJ1-2	CASRPGQGAGYTF
TRBV7-3	TRBJ2-5	CASSLGPGDQETQYF
TRBV29-1	TRBJ1-2	CSVKSAGTGTNYGYTF
TRBV5-6	TRBJ2-7	CASRREGDYEQYF
TRBV7-2	TRBJ2-3	CASSLANPPGADTQYF
TRBV29-1	TRBJ1-3	CSVGTGVAGNTIYF
TRBV19	TRBJ2-1	CASTLGTNPYNEQFF
TRBV12-3/TRBV12-4	TRBJ1-1	CASSHGNGNTEAFF
TRBV6-4	TRBJ1-6	CAILRDRYNSPLHF
TRBV20-1	TRBJ2-7	CSVSPGQGVYEQYF
TRBV15	TRBJ2-7	CATSREGYEQYF
TRBV7-2	TRBJ2-5	CASSSQPGQQETQYF
TRBV11-2	TRBJ2-2	CASSQGVITGELFF
TRBV12-3/TRBV12-4	TRBJ1-2	CASSLGTAAYGYTF
TRBV7-8	TRBJ2-3	CASSRRGLTSTDTQYF
TRBV5-5	TRBJ1-5	CASSFEGTSNQPQHF
TRBV6-1	TRBJ2-3	CASRSGTGGADTQYF
TRBV5-1	TRBJ2-2	CASSLGSAAAGELFF
TRBV6-1	TRBJ2-1	CASSELSSGGNNEQFF
TRBV4-3	TRBJ2-7	CASSQAPYPTYEQYF
TRBV20-1	TRBJ2-7	CSARIAGSYEQYF
TRBV5-6	TRBJ1-1	CASRTGQGAEAFF
TRBV5-8	TRBJ2-1	CASSKGQIEQFF
TRBV20-1	TRBJ2-5	CSARPAGAQETQYF
TRBV30	TRBJ2-7	CAWSESNEQYF
TRBV2	TRBJ1-5	CASSPDSGGQPQHF
TRBV24-1	TRBJ2-5	CATSQGTETQYF
TRBV20-1	TRBJ2-2	CSAKASGGARGTGELFF
TRBV7-9	TRBJ2-7	CASSLGPPSGRASEQYF
TRBV4-3	TRBJ2-7	CASSPAGGAVYEQYF
TRBV11-1	TRBJ1-3	CASSLGGAAPALPGNTIYF
TRBV20-1	TRBJ1-1	CSARDGLGTEAFF
TRBV4-2	TRBJ2-5	CASSQAGTGEETQYF
TRBV3-1	TRBJ2-1	CASSHITSHSYNEQFF
TRBV10-3	TRBJ1-1	CAISESSENTEAFF
TRBV7-8	TRBJ2-3	CASSLRRPRPDTQYF
TRBV29-1	TRBJ1-1	CSVVGARTEAFF
TRBV7-2	TRBJ2-7	CASSLDWEYFEQYF
TRBV5-1	TRBJ2-3	CASSLTGRAAESTDTQYF
TRBV12-3/TRBV12-4	TRBJ1-5	CASSHGGPNQPQHF
TRBV6-1	TRBJ2-5	CASAKGGLQEETQYF
TRBV6-2/TRBV6-3	TRBJ2-7	CASSKDSASSYEQYF
TRBV7-2	TRBJ2-5	CASSLAQTKGTQYF